The following is a TCR beta chain sequence with its context. Its target is not known. In germline, CDR1 is SGHRS, CDR2 YFSETQ. There are 13 residues in the CDR3. Sequencing was performed with immunoSEQ multiplex PCR; in TCRdb, only in-frame clones are kept and a portion is missing. The sample contains about 2.3 million clones, roughly 92% of which appear only once. This specimen belongs to a study of shared clonotypes between healthy human individuals. Study-wide results and limits: Shared across several donors were about 4.8% of the naive CD4 clonotypes.

What was sequenced was naive CD4+ T cells from PBMCs. Subset: CD45RA+ positively selected. This TCR was recovered from a man in his late teens or twenties in good health. Some clones in this sample may be carry-over from other donors' samples. The chain combines TRBV5-1 with TRBJ2-5, with D possibly being TRBD2 (6 bases). The J call may be faulty, since TRBJ2-7 better matches the DNA end. CDR3 amino acids: CASSKNSGYEQYF. The CDR3 DNA follows: TGCGCCAGCAGCAAGAATAGCGGTTACGAGCAGTACTTC.